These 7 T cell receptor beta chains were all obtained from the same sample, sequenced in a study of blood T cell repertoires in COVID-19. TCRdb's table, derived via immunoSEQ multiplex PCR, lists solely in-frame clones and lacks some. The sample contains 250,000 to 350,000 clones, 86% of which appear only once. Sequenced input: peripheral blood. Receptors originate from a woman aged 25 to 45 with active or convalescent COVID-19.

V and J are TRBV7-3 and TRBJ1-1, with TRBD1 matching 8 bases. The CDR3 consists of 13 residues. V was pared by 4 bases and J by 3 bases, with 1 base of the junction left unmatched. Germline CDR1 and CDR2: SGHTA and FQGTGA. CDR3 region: CASSSGQDTEAFF. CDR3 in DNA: TGTGCCAGCAGCTCGGGACAGGACACTGAAGCTTTCTTT.

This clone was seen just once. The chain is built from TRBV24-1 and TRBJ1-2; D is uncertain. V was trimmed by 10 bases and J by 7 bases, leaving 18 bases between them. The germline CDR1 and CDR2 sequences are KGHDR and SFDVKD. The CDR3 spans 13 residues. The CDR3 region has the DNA TGTGCCACGTCAGCCCGGACTGGAGGTGGCTACACCTTC. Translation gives CATSARTGGGYTF.

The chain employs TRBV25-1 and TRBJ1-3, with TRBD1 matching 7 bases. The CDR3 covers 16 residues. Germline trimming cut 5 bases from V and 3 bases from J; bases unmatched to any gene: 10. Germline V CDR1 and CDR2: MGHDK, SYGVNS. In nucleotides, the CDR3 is TGTGCCAGCAGTCCCGAGACAGGGAGTGATGGAAACACCATATATTTT. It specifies CASSPETGSDGNTIYF.

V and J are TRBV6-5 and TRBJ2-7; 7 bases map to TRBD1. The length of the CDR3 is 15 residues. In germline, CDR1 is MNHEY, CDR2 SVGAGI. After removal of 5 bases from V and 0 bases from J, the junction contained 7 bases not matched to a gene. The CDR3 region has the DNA TGTGCCAGCAGTCCGGAGACAGGGAGCTCCTACGAGCAGTACTTC. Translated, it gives CASSPETGSSYEQYF.

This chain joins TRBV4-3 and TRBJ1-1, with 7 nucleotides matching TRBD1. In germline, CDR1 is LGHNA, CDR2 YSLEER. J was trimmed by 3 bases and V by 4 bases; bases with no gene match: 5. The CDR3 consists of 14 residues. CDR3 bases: TGCGCCAGCAGCCGAGCCCAGGGGGACACTGAAGCTTTCTTT. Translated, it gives CASSRAQGDTEAFF.

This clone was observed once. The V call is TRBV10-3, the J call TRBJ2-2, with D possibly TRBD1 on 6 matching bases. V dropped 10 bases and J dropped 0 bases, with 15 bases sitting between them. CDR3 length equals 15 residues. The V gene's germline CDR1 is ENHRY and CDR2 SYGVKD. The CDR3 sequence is CATKGDLANTGELFF. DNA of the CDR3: TGTGCCACCAAGGGGGACCTCGCGAACACCGGGGAGCTGTTTTTT.

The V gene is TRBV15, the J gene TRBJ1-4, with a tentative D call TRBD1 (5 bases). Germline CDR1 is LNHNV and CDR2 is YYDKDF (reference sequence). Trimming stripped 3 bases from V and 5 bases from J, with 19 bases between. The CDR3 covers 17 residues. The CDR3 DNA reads TGTGCCACCAGCAGGCAGGGACTCTTACTGCGGAATGAAAAACTGTTTTTT. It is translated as CATSRQGLLLRNEKLFF.